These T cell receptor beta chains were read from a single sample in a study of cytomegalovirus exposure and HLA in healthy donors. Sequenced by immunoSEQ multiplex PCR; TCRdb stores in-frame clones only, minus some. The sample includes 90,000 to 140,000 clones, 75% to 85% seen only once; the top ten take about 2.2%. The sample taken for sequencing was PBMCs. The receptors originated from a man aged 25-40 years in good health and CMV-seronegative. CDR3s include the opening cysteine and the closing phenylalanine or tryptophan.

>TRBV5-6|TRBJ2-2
CASSLWDRDTGELFF
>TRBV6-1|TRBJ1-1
CASSDHHSLNTEAFF
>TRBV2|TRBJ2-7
CASRPSGRYHEQYF
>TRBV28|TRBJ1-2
CATTGGGWDYGYTF
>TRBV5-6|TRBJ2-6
CASSDNRGMVAGANVLTF
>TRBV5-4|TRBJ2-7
CASSLASSRNPYEQYF
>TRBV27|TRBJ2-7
CASSSQGIGSYEQYF
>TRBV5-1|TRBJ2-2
CASSFRTSGDTGELFF
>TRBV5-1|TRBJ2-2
CASSADRADTGELFF
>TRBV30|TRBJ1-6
CAWSVQDRSPLHF
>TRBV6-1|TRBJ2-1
CASSEASGSYNEQFF
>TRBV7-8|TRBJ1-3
CASSFQGTGNTIYF
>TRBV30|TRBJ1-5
CAWGDTNQPQHF
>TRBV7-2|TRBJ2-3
CASSLGYGGGPDTQYF
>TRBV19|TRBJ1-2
CASTERDGINCGYTF